A few counts support the clone carrying this T cell receptor (beta chain). The CDR3 loop spans 16 amino acids. Looked up from germline, CDR1 is SGHTA and CDR2 is FQGNSA. The junction had 8 bases not matched to a gene; V was cut back by 2 bases and J by 6 bases. The data stem from a study of blood T cell repertoires in COVID-19. Overall study: PBMCs, B-cell-depleted T cells, or T cells provided the cDNA or gDNA that made up the material.

TCRdb keeps only in-frame clones here, not all; method: immunoSEQ multiplex PCR. The table shows 110,000 to 150,000 clones, with roughly 89% occurring only once. This receptor was obtained from a man aged 50 or older who had recovered from COVID-19. The sample was PBMCs or T cells enriched from blood (not recorded which). The gene calls are TRBV7-2 and TRBJ2-1; 9 bases agree with TRBD2. CDR3 nucleotides: TGTGCCAGCAGCTTATCTCCTAGCGGGATTCTCAATGAGCAGTTCTTC. Protein: CASSLSPSGILNEQFF.